This T cell receptor (beta chain) was documented in a study of blood T cell repertoires in COVID-19. Germline CDR1 SNHLY, CDR2 FYNNEI. After removal of 7 bases from V and 4 bases from J, the junction contained 4 bases not matched to a gene. The CDR3 is 13 residues long. This clone appeared a few times. Seattle's enrolled individuals joined amid active infection and were then monitored longitudinally. TCRdb's copy holds only in-frame clones and misses some; the assay was immunoSEQ multiplex PCR. The sample consists of about 160,000 clones, approximately 87% of them appearing once. The V call is TRBV2, the J call TRBJ1-5, with 7 bases aligning to TRBD1. The receptor was derived from a woman in her seventies with COVID-19, enrolled during active disease. The sequencing sample was made of peripheral blood. The CDR3 spells CASTQGVNQPQHF. CDR3 in DNA: TGTGCCAGCACTCAGGGGGTTAATCAGCCCCAGCATTTT.